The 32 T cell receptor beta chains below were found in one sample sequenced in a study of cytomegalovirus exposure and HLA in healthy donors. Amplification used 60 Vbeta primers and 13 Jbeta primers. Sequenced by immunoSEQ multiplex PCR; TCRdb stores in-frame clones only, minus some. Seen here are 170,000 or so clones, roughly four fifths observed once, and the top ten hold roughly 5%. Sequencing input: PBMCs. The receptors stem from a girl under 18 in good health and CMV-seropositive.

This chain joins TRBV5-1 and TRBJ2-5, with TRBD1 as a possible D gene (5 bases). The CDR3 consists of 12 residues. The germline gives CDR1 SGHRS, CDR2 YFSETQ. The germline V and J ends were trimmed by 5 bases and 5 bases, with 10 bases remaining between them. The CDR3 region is CASRDPGETQYF. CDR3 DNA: TGCGCCAGCAGGGACCCAGGGGAGACCCAGTACTTC.

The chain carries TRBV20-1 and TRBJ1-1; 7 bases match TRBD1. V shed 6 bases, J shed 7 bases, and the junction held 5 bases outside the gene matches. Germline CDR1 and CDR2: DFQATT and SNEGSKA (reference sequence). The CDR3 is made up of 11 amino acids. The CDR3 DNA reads TGCAGTGCGAGGGGGCAGTATGAAGCTTTCTTT. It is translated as CSARGQYEAFF.

The CDR3 protein is CASSLSSGANNEQFF. CDR3 coding DNA: TGCGCCAGCAGCTTGTCTAGCGGGGCCAACAATGAGCAGTTCTTC. V and J are TRBV5-1 and TRBJ2-1; 9 bases fit TRBD2. Germline CDR1 is SGHRS and CDR2 is YFSETQ. V shed 1 base and J 5 bases; nucleotides not matched to a gene: 4. This CDR3 region has 15 residues.

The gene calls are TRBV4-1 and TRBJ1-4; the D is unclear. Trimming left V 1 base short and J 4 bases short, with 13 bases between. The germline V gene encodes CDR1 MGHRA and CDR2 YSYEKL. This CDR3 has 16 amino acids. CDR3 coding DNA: TGCGCCAGCAGCCAAGGATCGAGCGGACTTAATGAAAAACTGTTTTTT. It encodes CASSQGSSGLNEKLFF.

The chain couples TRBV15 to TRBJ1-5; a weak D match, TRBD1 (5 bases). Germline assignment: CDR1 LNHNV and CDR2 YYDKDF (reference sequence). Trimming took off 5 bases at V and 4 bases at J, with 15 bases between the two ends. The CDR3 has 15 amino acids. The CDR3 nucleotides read TGTGCCACCAGCCGGACCAGGGATCTTAATCAGCCCCAGCATTTT. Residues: CATSRTRDLNQPQHF.

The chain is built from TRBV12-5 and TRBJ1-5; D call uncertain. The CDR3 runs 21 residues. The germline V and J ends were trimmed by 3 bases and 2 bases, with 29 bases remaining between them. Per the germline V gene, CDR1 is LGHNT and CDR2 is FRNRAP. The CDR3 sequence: CASGFDPPWIRASGGNQPQHF. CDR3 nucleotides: TGTGCTAGTGGTTTTGATCCCCCGTGGATAAGGGCCTCGGGAGGCAATCAGCCCCAGCATTTT.

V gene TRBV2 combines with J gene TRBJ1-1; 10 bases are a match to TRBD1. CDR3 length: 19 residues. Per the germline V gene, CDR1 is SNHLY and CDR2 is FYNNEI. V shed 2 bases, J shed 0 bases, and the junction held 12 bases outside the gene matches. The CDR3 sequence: CASSERDRGIRHMNTEAFF. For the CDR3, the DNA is TGTGCCAGCAGTGAACGGGACAGGGGTATTCGACACATGAACACTGAAGCTTTCTTT.

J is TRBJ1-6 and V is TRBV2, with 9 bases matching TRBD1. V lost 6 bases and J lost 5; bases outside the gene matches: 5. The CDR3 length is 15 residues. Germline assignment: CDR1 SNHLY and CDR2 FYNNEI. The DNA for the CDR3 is TGTGCCAGCAGACAACAGGGGGCAAATAATTCACCCCTCCACTTT. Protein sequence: CASRQQGANNSPLHF.

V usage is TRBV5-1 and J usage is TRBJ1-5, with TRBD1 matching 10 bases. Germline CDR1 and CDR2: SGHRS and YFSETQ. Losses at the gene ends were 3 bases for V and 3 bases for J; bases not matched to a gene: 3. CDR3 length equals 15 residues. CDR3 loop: CASSSGTGVNQPQHF. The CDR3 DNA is TGCGCCAGCAGCTCAGGGACAGGGGTCAATCAGCCCCAGCATTTT.

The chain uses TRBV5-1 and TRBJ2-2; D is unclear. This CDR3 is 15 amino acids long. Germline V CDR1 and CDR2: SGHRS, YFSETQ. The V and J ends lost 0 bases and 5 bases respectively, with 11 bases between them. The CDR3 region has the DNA TGCGCCAGCAGCTTGGTGGCTGGGCATACCGGGGAGCTGTTTTTT. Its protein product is CASSLVAGHTGELFF.

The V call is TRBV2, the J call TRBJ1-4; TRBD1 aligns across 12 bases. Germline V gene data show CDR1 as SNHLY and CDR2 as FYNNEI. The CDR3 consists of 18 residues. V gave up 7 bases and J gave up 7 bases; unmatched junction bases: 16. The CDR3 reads CASTLSGTGGAPSEKLFF. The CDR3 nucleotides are TGTGCCAGCACCCTCTCCGGGACAGGGGGCGCCCCGAGTGAAAAACTGTTTTTT.

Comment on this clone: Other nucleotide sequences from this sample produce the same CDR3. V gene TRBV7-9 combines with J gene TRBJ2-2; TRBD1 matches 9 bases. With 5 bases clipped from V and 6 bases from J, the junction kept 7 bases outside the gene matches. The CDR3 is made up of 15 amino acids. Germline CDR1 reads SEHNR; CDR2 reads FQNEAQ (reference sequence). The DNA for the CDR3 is TGTGCCAGCAGCAAACAGGGGGCCGGCGCCGGGGAGCTGTTTTTT. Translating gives CASSKQGAGAGELFF.

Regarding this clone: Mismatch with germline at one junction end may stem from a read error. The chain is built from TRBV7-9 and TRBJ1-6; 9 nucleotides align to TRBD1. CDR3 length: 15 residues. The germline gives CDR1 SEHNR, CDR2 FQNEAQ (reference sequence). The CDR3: CSSSSRTGDNSPLHF. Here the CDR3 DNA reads TGTTCCAGCAGCTCTAGGACAGGGGATAATTCACCCCTCCACTTT.

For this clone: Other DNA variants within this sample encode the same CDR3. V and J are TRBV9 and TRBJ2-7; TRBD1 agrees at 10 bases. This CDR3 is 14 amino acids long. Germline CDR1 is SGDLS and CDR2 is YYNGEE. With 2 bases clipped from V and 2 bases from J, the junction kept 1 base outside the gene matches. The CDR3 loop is CASSVGTGAYEQYF. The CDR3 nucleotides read TGTGCCAGCAGCGTCGGGACAGGGGCCTACGAGCAGTACTTC.

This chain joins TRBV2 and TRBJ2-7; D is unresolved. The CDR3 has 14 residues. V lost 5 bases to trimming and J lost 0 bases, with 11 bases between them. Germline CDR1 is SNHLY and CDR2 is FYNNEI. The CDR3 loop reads CASSSQAVSYEQYF. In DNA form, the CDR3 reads TGTGCCAGCAGTTCCCAGGCCGTCTCCTACGAGCAGTACTTC.

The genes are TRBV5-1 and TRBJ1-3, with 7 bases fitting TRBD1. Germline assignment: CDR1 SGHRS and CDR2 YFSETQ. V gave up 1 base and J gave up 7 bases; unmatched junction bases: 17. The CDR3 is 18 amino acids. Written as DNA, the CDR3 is TGCGCCAGCAGCTTGACATCGGGACAGCCGTTATGGGGGAACACCATATATTTT. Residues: CASSLTSGQPLWGNTIYF.

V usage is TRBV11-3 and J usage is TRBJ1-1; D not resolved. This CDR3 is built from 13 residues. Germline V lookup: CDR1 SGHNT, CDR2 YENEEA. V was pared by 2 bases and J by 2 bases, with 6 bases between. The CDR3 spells CASSLTVNTEAFF. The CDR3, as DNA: TGTGCCAGCAGCTTAACGGTAAACACTGAAGCTTTCTTT.

The CDR3 DNA sequence: TGTGCCAGCAGCTTAGATACAGGGTGGGGTGGCTACACCTTC. Translated, it gives CASSLDTGWGGYTF. This chain uses TRBV11-2 with TRBJ1-2, with D tentatively TRBD1 (6 bases). Germline values: CDR1 SGHAT, CDR2 FQNNGV. The CDR3 sequence is 14 residues long. Deletions cut 0 bases from V and 7 bases from J, with 12 bases between.

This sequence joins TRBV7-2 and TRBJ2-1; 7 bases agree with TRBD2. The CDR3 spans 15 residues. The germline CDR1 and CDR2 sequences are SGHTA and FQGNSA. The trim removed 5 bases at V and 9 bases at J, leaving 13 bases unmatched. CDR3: CASSLVAGTGGEQFF. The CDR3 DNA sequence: TGTGCCAGCAGCCTGGTGGCAGGGACGGGGGGTGAGCAGTTCTTC. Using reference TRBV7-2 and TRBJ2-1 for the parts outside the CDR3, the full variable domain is GAGVSQSPSNKVTEKGKDVELRCDPISGHTALYWYRQSLGQGLEFLIYFQGNSAPDKSGLPSDRFSAERTGGSVSTLTIQRTQQEDSAVYLCASSLVAGTGGEQFFGPGTRLTVL.

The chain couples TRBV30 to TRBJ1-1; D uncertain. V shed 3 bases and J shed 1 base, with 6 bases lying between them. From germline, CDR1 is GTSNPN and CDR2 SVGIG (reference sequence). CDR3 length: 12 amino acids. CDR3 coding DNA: TGTGCCTGGAGGGCTGGGAACACTGAAGCTTTCTTT. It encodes CAWRAGNTEAFF. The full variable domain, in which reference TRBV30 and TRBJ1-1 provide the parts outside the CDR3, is SQTIHQWPATLVQPVGSPLSLECTVEGTSNPNLYWYRQAAGRGLQLLFYSVGIGQISSEVPQNLSASRPQDRQFILSSKKLLLSDSGFYLCAWRAGNTEAFFGQGTRLTVV.

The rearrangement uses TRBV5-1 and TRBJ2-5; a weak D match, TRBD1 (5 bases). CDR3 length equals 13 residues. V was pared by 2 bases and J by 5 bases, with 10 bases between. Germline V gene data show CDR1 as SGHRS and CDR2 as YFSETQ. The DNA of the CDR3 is TGCGCCAGCAGCTTAACAGGCGGTGAGACCCAGTACTTC. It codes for CASSLTGGETQYF. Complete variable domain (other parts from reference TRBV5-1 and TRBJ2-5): KAGVTQTPRYLIKTRGQQVTLSCSPISGHRSVSWYQQTPGQGLQFLFEYFSETQRNKGNFPGRFSGRQFSNSRSEMNVSTLELGDSALYLCASSLTGGETQYFGPGTRLLVL.

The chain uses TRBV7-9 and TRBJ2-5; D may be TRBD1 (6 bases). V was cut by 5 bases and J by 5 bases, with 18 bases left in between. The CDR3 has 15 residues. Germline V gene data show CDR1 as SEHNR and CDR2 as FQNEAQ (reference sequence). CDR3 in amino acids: CASSPRQGIVETQYF. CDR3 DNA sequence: TGTGCCAGCAGCCCCCGGCAGGGGATCGTGGAGACCCAGTACTTC.

As DNA, the CDR3 is TGTGCCAGCAGTAACGGACAGGGCGATCAGCCCCAGCATTTT. It yields the protein CASSNGQGDQPQHF. The chain links TRBV6-5 to TRBJ1-5; 8 bases align to TRBD1. Germline V gives CDR1 MNHEY, CDR2 SVGAGI. The CDR3 is 14 residues long. V trimming: 5 bases; J trimming: 5 bases; junction bases outside the gene matches: 5.

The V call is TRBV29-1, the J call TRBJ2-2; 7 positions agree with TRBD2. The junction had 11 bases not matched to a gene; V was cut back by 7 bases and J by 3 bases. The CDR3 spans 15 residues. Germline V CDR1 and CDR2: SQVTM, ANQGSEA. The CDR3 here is CSATRGGADTGELFF. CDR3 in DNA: TGCAGCGCAACTAGGGGAGGGGCGGACACCGGGGAGCTGTTTTTT.

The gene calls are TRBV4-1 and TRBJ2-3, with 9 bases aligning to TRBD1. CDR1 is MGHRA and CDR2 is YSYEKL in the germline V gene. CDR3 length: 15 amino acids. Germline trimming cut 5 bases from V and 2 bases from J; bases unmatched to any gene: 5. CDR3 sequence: CASSTRDRDTDTQYF. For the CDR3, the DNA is TGCGCCAGCAGCACCCGGGACAGGGACACAGATACGCAGTATTTT.

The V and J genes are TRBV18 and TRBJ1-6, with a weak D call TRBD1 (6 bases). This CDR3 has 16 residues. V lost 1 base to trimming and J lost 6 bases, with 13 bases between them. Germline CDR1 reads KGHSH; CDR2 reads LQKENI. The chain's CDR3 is CASSPRVDRTNSPLHF. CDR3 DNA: TGTGCCAGCTCACCACGAGTCGACAGGACTAATTCACCCCTCCACTTT.

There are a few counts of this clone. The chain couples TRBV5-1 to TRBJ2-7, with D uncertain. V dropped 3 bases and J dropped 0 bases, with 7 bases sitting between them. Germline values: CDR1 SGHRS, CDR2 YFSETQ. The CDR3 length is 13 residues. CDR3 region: CASSSTYSYEQYF. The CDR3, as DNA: TGCGCCAGCAGCTCGACTTACTCCTACGAGCAGTACTTC.

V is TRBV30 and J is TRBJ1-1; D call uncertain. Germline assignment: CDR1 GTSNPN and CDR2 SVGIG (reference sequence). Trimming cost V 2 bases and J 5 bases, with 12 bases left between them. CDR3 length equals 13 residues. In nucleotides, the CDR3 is TGTGCCTGGAGTTTACAAGACTTAACTGAAGCTTTCTTT. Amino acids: CAWSLQDLTEAFF.

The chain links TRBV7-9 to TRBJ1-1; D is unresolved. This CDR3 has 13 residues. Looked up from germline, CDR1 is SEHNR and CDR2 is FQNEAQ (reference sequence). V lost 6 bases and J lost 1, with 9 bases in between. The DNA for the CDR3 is TGTGCCAGCAGTCCAACACAGAACACTGAAGCTTTCTTT. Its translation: CASSPTQNTEAFF.

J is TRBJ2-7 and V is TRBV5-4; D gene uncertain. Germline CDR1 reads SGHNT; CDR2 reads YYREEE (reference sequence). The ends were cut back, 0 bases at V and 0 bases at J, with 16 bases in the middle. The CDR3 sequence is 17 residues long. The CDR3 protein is CASSLGALYSSSYEQYF. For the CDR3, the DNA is TGTGCCAGCAGCTTGGGGGCCCTGTACTCTTCCTCCTACGAGCAGTACTTC.

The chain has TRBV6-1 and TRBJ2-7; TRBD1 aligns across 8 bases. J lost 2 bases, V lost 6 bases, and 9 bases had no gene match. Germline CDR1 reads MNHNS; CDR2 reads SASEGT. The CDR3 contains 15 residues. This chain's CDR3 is CASSPVDRGTYEQYF. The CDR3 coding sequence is TGTGCCAGCAGCCCCGTTGACAGGGGTACCTACGAGCAGTACTTC.

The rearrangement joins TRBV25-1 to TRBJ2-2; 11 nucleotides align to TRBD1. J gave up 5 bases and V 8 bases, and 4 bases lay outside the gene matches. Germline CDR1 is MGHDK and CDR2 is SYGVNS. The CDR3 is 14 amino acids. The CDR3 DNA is TGTGCCAGCCGAGGACAGGGGGCGACCGGGGAGCTGTTTTTT. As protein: CASRGQGATGELFF.